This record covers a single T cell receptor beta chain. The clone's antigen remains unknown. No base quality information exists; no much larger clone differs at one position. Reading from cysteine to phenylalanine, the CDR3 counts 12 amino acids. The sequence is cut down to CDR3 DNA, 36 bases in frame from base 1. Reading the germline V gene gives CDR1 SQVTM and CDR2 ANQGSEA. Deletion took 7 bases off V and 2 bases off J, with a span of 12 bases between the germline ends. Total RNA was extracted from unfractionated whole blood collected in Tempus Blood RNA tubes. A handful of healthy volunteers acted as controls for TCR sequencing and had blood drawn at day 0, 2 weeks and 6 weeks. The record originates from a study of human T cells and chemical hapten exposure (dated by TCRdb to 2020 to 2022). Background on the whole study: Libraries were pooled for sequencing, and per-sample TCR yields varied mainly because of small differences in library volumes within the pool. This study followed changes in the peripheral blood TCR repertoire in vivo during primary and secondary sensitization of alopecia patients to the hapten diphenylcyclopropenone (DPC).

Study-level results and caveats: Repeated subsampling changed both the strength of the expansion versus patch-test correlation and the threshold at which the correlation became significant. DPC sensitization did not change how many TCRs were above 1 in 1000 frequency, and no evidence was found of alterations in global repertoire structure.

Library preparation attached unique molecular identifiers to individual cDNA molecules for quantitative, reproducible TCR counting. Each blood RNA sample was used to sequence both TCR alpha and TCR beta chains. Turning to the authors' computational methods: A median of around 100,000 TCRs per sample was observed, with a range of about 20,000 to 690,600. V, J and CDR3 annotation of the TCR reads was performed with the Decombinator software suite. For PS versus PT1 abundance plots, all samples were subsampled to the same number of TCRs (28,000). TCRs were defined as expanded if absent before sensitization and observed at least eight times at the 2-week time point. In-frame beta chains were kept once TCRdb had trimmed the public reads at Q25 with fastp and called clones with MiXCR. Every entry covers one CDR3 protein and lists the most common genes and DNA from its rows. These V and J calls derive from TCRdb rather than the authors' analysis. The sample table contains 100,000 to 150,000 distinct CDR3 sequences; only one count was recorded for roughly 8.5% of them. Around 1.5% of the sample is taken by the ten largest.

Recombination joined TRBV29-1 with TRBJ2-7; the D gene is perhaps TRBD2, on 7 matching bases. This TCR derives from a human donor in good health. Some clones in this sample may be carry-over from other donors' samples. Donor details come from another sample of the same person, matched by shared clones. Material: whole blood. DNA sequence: TGCAGCGGGACTAGGGGGACCTACGAGCAGTACTTC. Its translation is CSGTRGTYEQYF.